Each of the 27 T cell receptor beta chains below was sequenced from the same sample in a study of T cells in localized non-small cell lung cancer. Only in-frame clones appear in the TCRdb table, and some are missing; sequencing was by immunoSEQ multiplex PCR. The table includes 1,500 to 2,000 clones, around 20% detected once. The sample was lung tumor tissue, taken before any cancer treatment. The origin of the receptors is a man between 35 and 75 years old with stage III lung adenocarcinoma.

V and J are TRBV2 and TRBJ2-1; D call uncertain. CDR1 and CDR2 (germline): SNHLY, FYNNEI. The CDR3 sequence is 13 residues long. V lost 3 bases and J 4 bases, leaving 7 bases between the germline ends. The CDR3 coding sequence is TGTGCCAGCAGTGATAACGGTTACAATGAGCAGTTCTTC. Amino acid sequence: CASSDNGYNEQFF.

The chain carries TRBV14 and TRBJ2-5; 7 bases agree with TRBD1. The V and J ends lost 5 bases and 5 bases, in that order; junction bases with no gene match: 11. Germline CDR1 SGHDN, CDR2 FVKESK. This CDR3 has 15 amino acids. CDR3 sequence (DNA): TGTGCCAGCAGCGGTACGGGACAGCTTTGGGAGACCCAGTACTTC. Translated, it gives CASSGTGQLWETQYF.

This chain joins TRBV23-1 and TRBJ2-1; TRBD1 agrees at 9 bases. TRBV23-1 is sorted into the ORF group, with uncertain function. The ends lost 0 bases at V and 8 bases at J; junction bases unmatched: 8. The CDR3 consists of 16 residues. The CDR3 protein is CASSQSLPDRGYEQFF. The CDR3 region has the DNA TGCGCCAGCAGTCAATCTCTCCCGGACAGGGGATATGAGCAGTTCTTC.

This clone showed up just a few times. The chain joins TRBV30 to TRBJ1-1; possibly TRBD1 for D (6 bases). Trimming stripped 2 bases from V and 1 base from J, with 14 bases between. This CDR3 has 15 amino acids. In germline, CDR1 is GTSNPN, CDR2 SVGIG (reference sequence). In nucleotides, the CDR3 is TGTGCCTGGAGTAGGTGGGGGGCGAAGAACACTGAAGCTTTCTTT. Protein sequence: CAWSRWGAKNTEAFF.

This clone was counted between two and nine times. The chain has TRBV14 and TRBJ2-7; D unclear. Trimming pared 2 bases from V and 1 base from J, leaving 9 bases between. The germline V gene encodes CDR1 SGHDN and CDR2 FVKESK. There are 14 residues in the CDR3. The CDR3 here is CASSQIEFSYEQYF. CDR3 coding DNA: TGTGCCAGCAGCCAAATTGAGTTTTCCTACGAGCAGTACTTC. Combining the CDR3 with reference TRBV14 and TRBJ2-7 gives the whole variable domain EAGVTQFPSHSVIEKGQTVTLRCDPISGHDNLYWYRRVMGKEIKFLLHFVKESKQDESGMPNNRFLAERTGGTYSTLKVQPAELEDSGVYFCASSQIEFSYEQYFGPGTRLTVT.

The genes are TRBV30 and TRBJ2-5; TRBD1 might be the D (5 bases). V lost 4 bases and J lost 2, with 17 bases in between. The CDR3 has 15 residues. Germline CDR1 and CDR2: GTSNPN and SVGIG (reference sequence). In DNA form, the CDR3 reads TGTGCCTGGACTATCACAGGAAACCCACAAGAGACCCAGTACTTC. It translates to CAWTITGNPQETQYF. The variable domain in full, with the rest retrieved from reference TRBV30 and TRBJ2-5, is SQTIHQWPATLVQPVGSPLSLECTVEGTSNPNLYWYRQAAGRGLQLLFYSVGIGQISSEVPQNLSASRPQDRQFILSSKKLLLSDSGFYLCAWTITGNPQETQYFGPGTRLLVL.

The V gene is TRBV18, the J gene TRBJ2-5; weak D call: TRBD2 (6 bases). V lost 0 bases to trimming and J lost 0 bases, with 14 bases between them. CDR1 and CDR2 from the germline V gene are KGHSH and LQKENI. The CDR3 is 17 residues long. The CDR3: CASSPPTSGLYQETQYF. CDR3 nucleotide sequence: TGTGCCAGCTCACCACCGACGAGCGGGCTCTACCAAGAGACCCAGTACTTC.

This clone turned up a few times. The DNA for the CDR3 is TGTGCCAGCAGCTTACTGGGAACCGAAAATCAGCCCCAGCATTTT. It translates to CASSLLGTENQPQHF. The rearrangement uses TRBV11-3 and TRBJ1-5, with D unclear. The CDR3 is 15 amino acids. The germline V gene has CDR1 SGHNT and CDR2 YENEEA. V lost 2 bases and J 4 bases, leaving 12 bases between the germline ends.

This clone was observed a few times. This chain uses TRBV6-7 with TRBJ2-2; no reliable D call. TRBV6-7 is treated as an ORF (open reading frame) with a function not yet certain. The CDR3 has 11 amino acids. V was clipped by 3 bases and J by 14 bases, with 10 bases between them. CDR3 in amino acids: CASSYPSGLFF. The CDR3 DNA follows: TGTGCCAGCAGTTATCCATCGGGTCTGTTTTTT.

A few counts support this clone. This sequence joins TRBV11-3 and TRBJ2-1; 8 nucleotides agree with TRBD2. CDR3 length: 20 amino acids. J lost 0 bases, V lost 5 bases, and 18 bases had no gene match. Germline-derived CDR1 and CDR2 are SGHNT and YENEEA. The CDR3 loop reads CASSGYSGISGEISYNEQFF. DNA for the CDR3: TGTGCCAGCAGCGGATATAGCGGGATAAGCGGGGAAATCTCCTACAATGAGCAGTTCTTC.

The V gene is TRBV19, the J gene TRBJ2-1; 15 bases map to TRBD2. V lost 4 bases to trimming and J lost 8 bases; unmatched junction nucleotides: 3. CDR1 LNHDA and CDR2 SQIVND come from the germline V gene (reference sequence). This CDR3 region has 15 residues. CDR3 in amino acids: CASSKGLAGGDEQFF. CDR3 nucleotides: TGTGCCAGTAGTAAAGGACTAGCGGGAGGGGATGAGCAGTTCTTC.

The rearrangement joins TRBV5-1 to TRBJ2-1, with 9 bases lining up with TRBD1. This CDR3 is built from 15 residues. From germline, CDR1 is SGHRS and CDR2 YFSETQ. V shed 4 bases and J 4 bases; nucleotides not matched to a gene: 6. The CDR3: CASSPGQGTYNEQFF. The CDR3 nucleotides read TGCGCCAGCAGCCCCGGACAGGGGACTTACAATGAGCAGTTCTTC.

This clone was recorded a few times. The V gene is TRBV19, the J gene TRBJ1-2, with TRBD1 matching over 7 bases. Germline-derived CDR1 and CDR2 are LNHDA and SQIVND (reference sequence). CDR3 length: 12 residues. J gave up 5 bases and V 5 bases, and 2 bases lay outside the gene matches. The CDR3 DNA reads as TGTGCCAGTAGTCGACAGGGATATGGCTACACCTTC. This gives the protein CASSRQGYGYTF.

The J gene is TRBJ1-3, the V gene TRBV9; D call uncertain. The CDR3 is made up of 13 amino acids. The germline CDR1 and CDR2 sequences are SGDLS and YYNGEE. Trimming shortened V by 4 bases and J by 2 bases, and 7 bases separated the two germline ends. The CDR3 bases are TGTGCCAGCAGCTTAACGCCTGGAAACACCATATATTTT. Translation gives CASSLTPGNTIYF.

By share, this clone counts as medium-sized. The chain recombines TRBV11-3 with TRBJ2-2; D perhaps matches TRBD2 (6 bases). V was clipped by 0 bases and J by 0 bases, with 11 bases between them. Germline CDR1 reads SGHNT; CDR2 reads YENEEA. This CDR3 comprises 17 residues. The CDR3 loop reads CASSLEDGGANTGELFF. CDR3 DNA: TGTGCCAGCAGCTTAGAAGACGGGGGAGCGAACACCGGGGAGCTGTTTTTT.

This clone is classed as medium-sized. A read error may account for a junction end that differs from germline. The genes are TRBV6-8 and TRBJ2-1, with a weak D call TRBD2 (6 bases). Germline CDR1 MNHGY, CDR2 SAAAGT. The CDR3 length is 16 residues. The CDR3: CASSDSGSGDYNEQFF. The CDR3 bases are TGTGCCAGCAGTGACTCGGGTAGCGGTGACTACAATGAGCAGTTCTTC.

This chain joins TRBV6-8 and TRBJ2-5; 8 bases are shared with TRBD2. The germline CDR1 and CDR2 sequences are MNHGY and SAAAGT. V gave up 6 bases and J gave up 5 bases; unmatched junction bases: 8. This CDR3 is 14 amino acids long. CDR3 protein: CASSPRGAPETQYF. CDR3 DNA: TGTGCCAGCAGCCCGCGGGGGGCCCCGGAGACCCAGTACTTC.

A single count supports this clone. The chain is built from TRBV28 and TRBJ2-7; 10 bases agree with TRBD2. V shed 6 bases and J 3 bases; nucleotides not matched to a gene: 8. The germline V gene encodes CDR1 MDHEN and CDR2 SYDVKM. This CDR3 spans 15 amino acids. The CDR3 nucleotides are TGTGCCAGCAGAACACTAGCGGGGAGAGGCTACGAGCAGTACTTC. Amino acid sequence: CASRTLAGRGYEQYF. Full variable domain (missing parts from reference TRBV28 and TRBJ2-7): DVKVTQSSRYLVKRTGEKVFLECVQDMDHENMFWYRQDPGLGLRLIYFSYDVKMKEKGDIPEGYSVSREKKERFSLILESASTNQTSMYLCASRTLAGRGYEQYFGPGTRLTVT.

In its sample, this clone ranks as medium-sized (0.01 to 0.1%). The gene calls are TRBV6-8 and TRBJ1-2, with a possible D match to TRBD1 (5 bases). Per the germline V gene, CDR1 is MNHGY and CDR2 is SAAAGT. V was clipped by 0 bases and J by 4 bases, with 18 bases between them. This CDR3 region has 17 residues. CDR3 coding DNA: TGTGCCAGCAGTTACTCGAGGATGGGCAGGGTGAGCTATGGCTACACCTTC. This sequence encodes CASSYSRMGRVSYGYTF.

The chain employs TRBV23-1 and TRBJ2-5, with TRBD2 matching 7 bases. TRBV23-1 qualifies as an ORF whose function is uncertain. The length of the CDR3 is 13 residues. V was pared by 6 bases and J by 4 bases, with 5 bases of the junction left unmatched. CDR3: CASSLGGSETQYF. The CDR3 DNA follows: TGCGCCAGCAGCTTGGGGGGGTCAGAGACCCAGTACTTC.

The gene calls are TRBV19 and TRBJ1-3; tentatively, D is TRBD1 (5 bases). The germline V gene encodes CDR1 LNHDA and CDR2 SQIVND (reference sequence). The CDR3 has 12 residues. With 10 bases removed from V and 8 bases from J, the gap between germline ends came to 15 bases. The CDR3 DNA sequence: TGTGCCACAGGGACGGGTTGGGACACCATATATTTT. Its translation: CATGTGWDTIYF.

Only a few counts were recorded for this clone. The CDR3 protein is CASRELAGLNEQFF. The CDR3 DNA reads as TGTGCCAGCAGGGAACTAGCGGGACTCAATGAGCAGTTCTTC. This chain joins TRBV6-8 and TRBJ2-1, with 10 positions matching TRBD2. Trimming cost V 6 bases and J 6 bases; bases outside gene matches: 5. The CDR3 extends over 14 amino acids. From germline, CDR1 is MNHGY and CDR2 SAAAGT.

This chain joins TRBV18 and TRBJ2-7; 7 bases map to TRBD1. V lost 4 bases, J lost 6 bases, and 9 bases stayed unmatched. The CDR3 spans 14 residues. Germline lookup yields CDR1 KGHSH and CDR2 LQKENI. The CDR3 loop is CASSLDRDVVEQYF. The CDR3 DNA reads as TGTGCCAGCTCACTCGACAGGGATGTTGTCGAGCAGTACTTC.

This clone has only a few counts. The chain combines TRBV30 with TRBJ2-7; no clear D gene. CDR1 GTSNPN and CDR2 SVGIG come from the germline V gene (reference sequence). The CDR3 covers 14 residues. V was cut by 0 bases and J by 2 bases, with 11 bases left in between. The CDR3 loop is CAWSVRAITYEQYF. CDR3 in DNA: TGTGCCTGGAGTGTTAGAGCGATAACCTACGAGCAGTACTTC.

This chain's CDR3 is CASSPASGGRTQYF. The CDR3 DNA is TGTGCCAGCAGCCCGGCTAGCGGGGGGCGGACCCAGTACTTC. The chain couples TRBV11-3 to TRBJ2-5, with 11 bases identical to TRBD2. The CDR3 extends over 14 amino acids. Germline V gives CDR1 SGHNT, CDR2 YENEEA. Unmatched junction bases numbered 6, after V lost 5 bases and J lost 7 bases.

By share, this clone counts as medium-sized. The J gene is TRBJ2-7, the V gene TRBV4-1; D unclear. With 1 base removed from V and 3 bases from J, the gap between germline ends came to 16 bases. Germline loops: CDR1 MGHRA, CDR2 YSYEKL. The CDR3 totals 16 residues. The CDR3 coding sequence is TGCGCCAGCAGCCAAGCGGCGGCCAGAATTAGCTACGAGCAGTACTTC. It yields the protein CASSQAAARISYEQYF.

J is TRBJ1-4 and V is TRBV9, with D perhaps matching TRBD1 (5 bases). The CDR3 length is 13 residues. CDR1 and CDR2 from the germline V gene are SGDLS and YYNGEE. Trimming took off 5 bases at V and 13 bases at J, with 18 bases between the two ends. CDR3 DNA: TGTGCCAGCAGTGTCGGGGACGAAAAGAGACTGTTTTTT. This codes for CASSVGDEKRLFF.